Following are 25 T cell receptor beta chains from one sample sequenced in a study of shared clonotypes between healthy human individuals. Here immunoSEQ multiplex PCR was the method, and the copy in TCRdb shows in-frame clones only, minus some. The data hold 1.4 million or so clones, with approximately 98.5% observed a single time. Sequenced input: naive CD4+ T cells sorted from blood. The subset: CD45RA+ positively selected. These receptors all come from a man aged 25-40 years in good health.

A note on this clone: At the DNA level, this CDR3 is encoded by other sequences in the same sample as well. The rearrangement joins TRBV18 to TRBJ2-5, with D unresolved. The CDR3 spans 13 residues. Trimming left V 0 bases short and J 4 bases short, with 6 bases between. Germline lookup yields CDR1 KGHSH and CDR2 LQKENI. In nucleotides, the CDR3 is TGTGCCAGCTCACCACCGGGCGGAGAGACCCAGTACTTC. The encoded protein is CASSPPGGETQYF.

CDR3 coding DNA: TGTGCCATCAGGAGACTAGCGGGGGTCCACAATGAGCAGTTCTTC. The encoded protein is CAIRRLAGVHNEQFF. The chain links TRBV10-3 to TRBJ2-1, with 12 nucleotides matching TRBD2. CDR1 and CDR2 from the germline V gene are ENHRY and SYGVKD. Trimming took 6 bases from V and 5 from J; bases not matched to a gene: 5. This CDR3 has 15 amino acids.

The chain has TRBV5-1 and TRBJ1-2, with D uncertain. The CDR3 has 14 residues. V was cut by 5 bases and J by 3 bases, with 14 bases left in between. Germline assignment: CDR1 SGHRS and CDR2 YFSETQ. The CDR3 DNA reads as TGCGCCAGCAGGGTATGGGCGGACCACTATGGCTACACCTTC. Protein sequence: CASRVWADHYGYTF.

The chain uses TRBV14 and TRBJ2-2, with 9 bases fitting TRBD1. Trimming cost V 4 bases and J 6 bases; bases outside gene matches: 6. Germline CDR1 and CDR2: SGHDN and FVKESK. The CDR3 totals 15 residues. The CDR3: CASSLRGQGPGELFF. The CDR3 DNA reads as TGTGCCAGCAGCCTGAGGGGACAGGGCCCCGGGGAGCTGTTTTTT.

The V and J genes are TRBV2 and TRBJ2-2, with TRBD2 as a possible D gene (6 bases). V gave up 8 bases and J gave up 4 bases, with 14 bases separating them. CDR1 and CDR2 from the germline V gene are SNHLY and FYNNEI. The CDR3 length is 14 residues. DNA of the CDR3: TGTGCCAGCCGCGGGGAGGCGAGCACCGGGGAGCTGTTTTTT. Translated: CASRGEASTGELFF. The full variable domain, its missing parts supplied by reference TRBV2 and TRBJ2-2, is EPEVTQTPSHQVTQMGQEVILRCVPISNHLYFYWYRQILGQKVEFLVSFYNNEISEKSEIFDDQFSVERPDGSNFTLKIRSTKLEDSAMYFCASRGEASTGELFFGEGSRLTVL.

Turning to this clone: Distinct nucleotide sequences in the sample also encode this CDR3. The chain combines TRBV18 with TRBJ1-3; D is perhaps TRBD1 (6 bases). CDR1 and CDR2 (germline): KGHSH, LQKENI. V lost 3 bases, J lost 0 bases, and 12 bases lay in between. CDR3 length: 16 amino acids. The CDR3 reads CASSPQGPGSGNTIYF. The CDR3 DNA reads TGTGCCAGCTCACCTCAGGGGCCGGGCTCTGGAAACACCATATATTTT.

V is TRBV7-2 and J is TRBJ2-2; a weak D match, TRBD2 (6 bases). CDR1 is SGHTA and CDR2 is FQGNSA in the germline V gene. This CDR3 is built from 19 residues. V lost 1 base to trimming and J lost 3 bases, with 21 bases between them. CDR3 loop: CASSLVGGIMEIDTGELFF. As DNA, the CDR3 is TGTGCCAGCAGCTTAGTCGGCGGGATTATGGAAATCGACACCGGGGAGCTGTTTTTT.

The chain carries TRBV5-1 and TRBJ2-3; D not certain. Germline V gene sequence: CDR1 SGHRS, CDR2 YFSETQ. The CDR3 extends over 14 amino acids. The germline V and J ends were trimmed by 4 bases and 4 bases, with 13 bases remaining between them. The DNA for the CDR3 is TGCGCCAGCAGCAGTATAACGTTTGCAGATACGCAGTATTTT. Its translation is CASSSITFADTQYF.

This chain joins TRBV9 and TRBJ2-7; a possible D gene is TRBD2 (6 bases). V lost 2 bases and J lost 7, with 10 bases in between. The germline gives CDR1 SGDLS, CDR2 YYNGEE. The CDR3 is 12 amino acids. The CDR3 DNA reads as TGTGCCAGCAGCGTTTTCCGGGGGGAGCAGTACTTC. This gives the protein CASSVFRGEQYF.

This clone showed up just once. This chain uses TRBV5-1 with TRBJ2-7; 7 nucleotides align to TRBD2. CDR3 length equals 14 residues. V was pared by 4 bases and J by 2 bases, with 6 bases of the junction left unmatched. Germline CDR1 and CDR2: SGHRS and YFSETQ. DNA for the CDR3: TGCGCCAGCAGCATAGGACTAGTAACCTACGAGCAGTACTTC. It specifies CASSIGLVTYEQYF.

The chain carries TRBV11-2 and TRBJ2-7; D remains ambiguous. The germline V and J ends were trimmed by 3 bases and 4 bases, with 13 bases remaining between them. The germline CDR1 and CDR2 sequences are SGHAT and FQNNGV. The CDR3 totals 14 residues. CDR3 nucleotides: TGTGCCAGCAGCTTTTCTTTCATTATTTACGAGCAGTACTTC. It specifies CASSFSFIIYEQYF.

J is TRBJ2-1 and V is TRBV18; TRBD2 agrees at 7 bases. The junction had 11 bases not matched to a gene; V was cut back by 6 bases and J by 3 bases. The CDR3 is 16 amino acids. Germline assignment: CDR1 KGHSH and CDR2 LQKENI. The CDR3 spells CASSRAQGGIYNEQFF. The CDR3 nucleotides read TGTGCCAGCTCCCGAGCTCAGGGAGGGATCTACAATGAGCAGTTCTTC.

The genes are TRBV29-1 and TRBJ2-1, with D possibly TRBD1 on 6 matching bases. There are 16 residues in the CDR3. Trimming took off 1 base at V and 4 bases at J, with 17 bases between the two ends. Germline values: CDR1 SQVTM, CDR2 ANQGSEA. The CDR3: CSVEALTGPRYNEQFF. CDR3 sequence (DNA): TGCAGCGTTGAAGCTTTAACAGGGCCCCGTTACAATGAGCAGTTCTTC.

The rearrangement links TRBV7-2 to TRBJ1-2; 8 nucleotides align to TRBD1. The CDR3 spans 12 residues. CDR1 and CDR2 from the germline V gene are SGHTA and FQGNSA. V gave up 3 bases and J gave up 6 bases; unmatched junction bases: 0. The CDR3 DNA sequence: TGTGCCAGCAGCTTGGACAGGGATGGCTACACCTTC. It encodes CASSLDRDGYTF.

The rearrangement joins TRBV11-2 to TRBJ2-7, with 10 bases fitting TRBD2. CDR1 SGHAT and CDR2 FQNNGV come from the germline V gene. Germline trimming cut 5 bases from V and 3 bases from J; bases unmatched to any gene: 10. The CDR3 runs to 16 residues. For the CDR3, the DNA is TGTGCCAGCAGCAGACGGACTTGGACTAGCGGCTACGAGCAGTACTTC. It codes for CASSRRTWTSGYEQYF.

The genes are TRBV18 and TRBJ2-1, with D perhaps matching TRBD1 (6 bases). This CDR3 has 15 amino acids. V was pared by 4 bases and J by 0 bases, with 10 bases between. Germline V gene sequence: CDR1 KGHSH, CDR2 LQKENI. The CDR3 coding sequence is TGTGCCAGCTCACTCGGACAGAGCTCCTACAATGAGCAGTTCTTC. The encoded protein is CASSLGQSSYNEQFF.

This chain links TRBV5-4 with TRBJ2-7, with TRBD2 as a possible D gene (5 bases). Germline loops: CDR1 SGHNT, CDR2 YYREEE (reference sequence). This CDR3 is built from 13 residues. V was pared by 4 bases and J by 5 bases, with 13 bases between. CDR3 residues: CASSPGSQDEQYF. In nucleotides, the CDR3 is TGTGCCAGCAGCCCGGGGAGTCAGGACGAGCAGTACTTC.

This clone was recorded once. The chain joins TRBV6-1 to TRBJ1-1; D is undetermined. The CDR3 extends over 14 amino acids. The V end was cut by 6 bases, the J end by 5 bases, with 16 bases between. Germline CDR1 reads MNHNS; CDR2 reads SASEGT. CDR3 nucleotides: TGTGCCAGCAGGAGCCTAGGGCTGGGTACTGAAGCTTTCTTT. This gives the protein CASRSLGLGTEAFF.

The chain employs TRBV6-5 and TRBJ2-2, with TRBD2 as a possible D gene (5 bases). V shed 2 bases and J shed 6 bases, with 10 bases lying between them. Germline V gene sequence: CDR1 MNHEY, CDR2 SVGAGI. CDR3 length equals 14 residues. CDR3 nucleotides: TGTGCCAGCAGTTACCGGACTGGGTCCGGGGAGCTGTTTTTT. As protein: CASSYRTGSGELFF.

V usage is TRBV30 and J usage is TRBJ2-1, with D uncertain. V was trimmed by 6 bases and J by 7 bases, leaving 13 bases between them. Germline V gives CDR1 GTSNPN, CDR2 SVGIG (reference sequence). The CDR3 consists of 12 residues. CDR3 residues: CACTVLGNEQFF. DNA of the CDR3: TGTGCCTGTACCGTATTAGGGAATGAGCAGTTCTTC. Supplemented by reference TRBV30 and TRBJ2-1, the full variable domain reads SQTIHQWPATLVQPVGSPLSLECTVEGTSNPNLYWYRQAAGRGLQLLFYSVGIGQISSEVPQNLSASRPQDRQFILSSKKLLLSDSGFYLCACTVLGNEQFFGPGTRLTVL.

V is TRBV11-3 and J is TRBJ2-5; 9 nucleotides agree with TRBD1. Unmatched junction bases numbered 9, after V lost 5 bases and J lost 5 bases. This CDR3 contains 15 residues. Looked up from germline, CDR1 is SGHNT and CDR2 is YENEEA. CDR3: CASSTGTGRLETQYF. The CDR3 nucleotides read TGTGCCAGCAGCACCGGGACAGGGCGATTGGAGACCCAGTACTTC.

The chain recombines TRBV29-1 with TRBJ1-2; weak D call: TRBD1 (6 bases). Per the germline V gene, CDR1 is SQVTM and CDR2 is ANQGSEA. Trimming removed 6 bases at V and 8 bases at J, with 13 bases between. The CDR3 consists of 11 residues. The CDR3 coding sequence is TGCAGCGTAAATCCAGGGGACGGCTACACCTTC. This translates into CSVNPGDGYTF.

CDR3 in amino acids: CASSLLGRGYNEQFF. As DNA, the CDR3 is TGTGCCAGCAGCTTGCTCGGGAGGGGCTACAATGAGCAGTTCTTC. The rearrangement uses TRBV5-4 and TRBJ2-1; TRBD2 matches at 8 bases. The CDR3 runs 15 residues. The J segment lost 3 bases and the V segment lost 1 base, leaving 3 bases of the junction unmatched. Germline CDR1 is SGHNT and CDR2 is YYREEE (reference sequence).

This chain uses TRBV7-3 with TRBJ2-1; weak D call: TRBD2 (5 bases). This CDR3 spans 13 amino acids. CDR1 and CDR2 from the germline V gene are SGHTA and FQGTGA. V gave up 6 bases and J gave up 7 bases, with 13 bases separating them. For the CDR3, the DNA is TGTGCCAGCAGACCGGCGCCGGGGAATGAGCAGTTCTTC. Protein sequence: CASRPAPGNEQFF.

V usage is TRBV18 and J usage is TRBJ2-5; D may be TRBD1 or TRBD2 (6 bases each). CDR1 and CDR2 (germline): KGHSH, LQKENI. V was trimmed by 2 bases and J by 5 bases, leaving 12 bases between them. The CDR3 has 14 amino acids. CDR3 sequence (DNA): TGTGCCAGCTCACCAATAACAGGGAGGGAGACCCAGTACTTC. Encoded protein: CASSPITGRETQYF.